The next 14 T cell receptor beta chains were all read from a single sample in a study of OX40 agonist ivuxolimab in advanced cancers. Assay used: immunoSEQ multiplex PCR; TCRdb lists only in-frame clones, some missing. The sample carries approximately 58,000 clones, more than 75% recorded once. The sample was CD4+ or CD8+ T cells sorted from blood, taken in a trial of the OX40 agonist ivuxolimab. These receptors were obtained from an adult with an advanced solid tumor such as melanoma, head and neck, liver or kidney cancer.

This clone was seen a single time. V is TRBV7-8 and J is TRBJ2-7, with TRBD2 identical over 10 bases. The length of the CDR3 is 16 residues. Trimming at V came to 4 bases and at J to 4 bases, leaving 10 bases not matched to a gene. Germline V gives CDR1 SGHVS, CDR2 FQNEAQ. The CDR3 region is CASSYATGTSVYEQYF. The CDR3 coding sequence is TGTGCCAGCAGCTACGCTACCGGGACTAGCGTGTACGAGCAGTACTTC.

The genes are TRBV11-2 and TRBJ2-2, with D tentatively TRBD1 (6 bases). Looked up from germline, CDR1 is SGHAT and CDR2 is FQNNGV. The germline V and J ends were trimmed by 6 bases and 4 bases, with 12 bases remaining between them. The CDR3 is 14 amino acids. The CDR3 region is CASRPPGVTGELFF. CDR3 sequence (DNA): TGTGCCAGCAGACCACCAGGGGTCACCGGGGAGCTGTTTTTT.

The table lists this clone with a count of one. V is TRBV4-1 and J is TRBJ1-5; 9 nucleotides line up with TRBD1. J lost 4 bases, V lost 1 base, and 8 bases had no gene match. From germline, CDR1 is MGHRA and CDR2 YSYEKL. This CDR3 comprises 17 residues. The CDR3 reads CASSQGVGQGRNQPQHF. The CDR3 region has the DNA TGCGCCAGCAGCCAAGGGGTGGGACAGGGAAGAAATCAGCCCCAGCATTTT.

V usage is TRBV13 and J usage is TRBJ2-2; tentative D call: TRBD2 (6 bases). Trimming left V 3 bases short and J 7 bases short, with 12 bases between. The CDR3 covers 14 residues. Germline CDR1 and CDR2: PRHDT and FYEKMQ (reference sequence). CDR3 coding DNA: TGTGCCAGCAGCTTTGGCGGGATGAACGGGGAGCTGTTTTTT. Encoded protein: CASSFGGMNGELFF.

V gene TRBV19 combines with J gene TRBJ2-1; D tentatively reads TRBD1 or TRBD2 (5 bases each). CDR3 length equals 13 residues. V was cut by 10 bases and J by 2 bases, with 12 bases left in between. Germline CDR1 reads LNHDA; CDR2 reads SQIVND (reference sequence). The CDR3 is CATEGLAYNEQFF. DNA of the CDR3: TGTGCCACAGAGGGGCTTGCCTACAATGAGCAGTTCTTC. The whole variable domain, filled in from reference TRBV19 and TRBJ2-1, reads DGGITQSPKYLFRKEGQNVTLSCEQNLNHDAMYWYRQDPGQGLRLIYYSQIVNDFQKGDIAEGYSVSREKKESFPLTVTSAQKNPTAFYLCATEGLAYNEQFFGPGTRLTVL.

CDR3: CASSQEGRTDTQYF. The CDR3 DNA follows: TGTGCCAGCAGCCAAGAGGGACGCACAGATACGCAGTATTTT. This chain uses TRBV4-2 with TRBJ2-3; possibly TRBD1 or TRBD2 for D (5 bases each). Germline V CDR1 and CDR2: LGHNA, YNFKEQ. V was shortened by 0 bases and J by 1 base, with 5 bases between the two germline ends. The length of the CDR3 is 14 residues.

The chain carries TRBV27 and TRBJ2-3; 8 bases agree with TRBD2. The CDR3 sequence is 16 residues long. CDR1 is MNHEY, CDR2 SMNVEV, per germline (reference sequence). The V segment lost 5 bases and the J segment 0 bases; nucleotides outside the gene matches: 7. Written as DNA, the CDR3 is TGTGCCAGCAGTCCCCTTAGCGGGATTAGCACAGATACGCAGTATTTT. Translating gives CASSPLSGISTDTQYF.

This clone was found a few times. The chain employs TRBV6-1 and TRBJ2-7; 7 bases fit TRBD1. The CDR3 is 14 residues long. V dropped 0 bases and J dropped 5; count of bases not matched to a gene: 4. CDR1 is MNHNS, CDR2 SASEGT, per germline. The CDR3 sequence: CASSEANQGDEQYF. For the CDR3, the DNA is TGTGCCAGCAGTGAAGCGAACCAGGGGGACGAGCAGTACTTC.

The chain uses TRBV5-1 and TRBJ2-7; 9 positions agree with TRBD2. The CDR3 contains 14 residues. The junction had 3 bases not matched to a gene; V was cut back by 3 bases and J by 2 bases. Per germline, CDR1 SGHRS and CDR2 YFSETQ. The CDR3 protein is CASSYAGGPYEQYF. Written as DNA, the CDR3 is TGCGCCAGCAGCTATGCGGGGGGGCCCTACGAGCAGTACTTC.

The genes are TRBV11-2 and TRBJ2-7; TRBD1 aligns across 9 bases. Germline loops: CDR1 SGHAT, CDR2 FQNNGV. The junction had 2 bases not matched to a gene; V was cut back by 0 bases and J by 2 bases. The CDR3 consists of 15 residues. The CDR3: CASSLEGTGTYEQYF. DNA of the CDR3: TGTGCCAGCAGCTTAGAAGGGACAGGGACCTACGAGCAGTACTTC.

The chain couples TRBV4-2 to TRBJ2-7; 7 bases map to TRBD1. Germline lookup yields CDR1 LGHNA and CDR2 YNFKEQ. The J segment lost 6 bases and the V segment lost 6 bases, leaving 8 bases of the junction unmatched. The CDR3 has 13 residues. The chain's CDR3 is CASSLQGIVEQYF. CDR3 nucleotide sequence: TGTGCCAGCAGTTTACAGGGGATTGTCGAGCAGTACTTC.

The chain links TRBV9 to TRBJ2-5; D might be TRBD1 (6 bases). The J call is in doubt because the DNA end fits TRBJ2-7 better. Germline CDR1 reads SGDLS; CDR2 reads YYNGEE. This CDR3 has 15 amino acids. As DNA, the CDR3 is TGTGCCAGCAGCCCTCAGGGGAGAAGCATGGACGAGCAGTACTTC. Residues: CASSPQGRSMDEQYF.

The gene calls are TRBV2 and TRBJ2-7, with 13 bases lining up with TRBD2. The CDR3 extends over 14 amino acids. CDR1 is SNHLY and CDR2 is FYNNEI in the germline V gene. V trimming: 6 bases; J trimming: 4 bases; junction bases outside the gene matches: 3. DNA for the CDR3: TGTGCCAGCAGGGAGGGACTAGCGGGGTACGAGCAGTACTTC. Its translation: CASREGLAGYEQYF. The full variable domain, completed using reference TRBV2 and TRBJ2-7, is EPEVTQTPSHQVTQMGQEVILRCVPISNHLYFYWYRQILGQKVEFLVSFYNNEISEKSEIFDDQFSVERPDGSNFTLKIRSTKLEDSAMYFCASREGLAGYEQYFGPGTRLTVT.

V and J are TRBV11-3 and TRBJ1-2; a possible D gene is TRBD1 (5 bases). Trimming cost V 1 base and J 8 bases, with 11 bases left between them. Germline loops: CDR1 SGHNT, CDR2 YENEEA. CDR3 size: 13 residues. This CDR3 is CASSLVREGGYTF. Written as DNA, the CDR3 is TGTGCCAGCAGCTTAGTCAGGGAAGGAGGCTACACCTTC.